This record looks at one TCR beta chain sequence and its context. Assay used: immunoSEQ multiplex PCR; TCRdb lists only in-frame clones, some missing. The sample consists of some 170,000 clones, around 90% of them appearing once. This specimen belongs to a study of blood T cell repertoires in COVID-19. Germline CDR1 and CDR2: DFQATT and SNEGSKA (reference sequence). J gave up 2 bases and V 3 bases, and 4 bases lay outside the gene matches. The CDR3 length is 15 residues. What was sequenced was peripheral blood. The TCR originated in a woman aged 45-65 years with acute or convalescent COVID-19. The V and J genes are TRBV20-1 and TRBJ1-2; TRBD1 aligns across 12 bases. CDR3 DNA: TGCAGTGCTAGTATAGGGACAGGGGGCAACTATGGCTACACCTTC. The encoded protein is CSASIGTGGNYGYTF.